Listed here are 8 T cell receptor beta chains from one sample, sequenced in a study of vaccination and CD4 T cells after COVID-19. Cultured CD4+ T cell DNA underwent sequencing with the Oncomine TCR Beta short-read assay. TCRdb passed the PCR reads through MiXCR, listing each CDR3 protein once. This sample has around 10,000 distinct CDR3 sequences, with around 40% found just once. Their antigens remain unidentified. Noted treatment: approximately nine-day PBMC culture with coronavirus spike peptide pools or control peptides (ViraFEST assay). Sequenced: CD4+ T cells from blood, cultured in vitro. The receptors derive from a human donor who had recovered from COVID-19.

This clonotype was counted once. The V and J genes are TRBV19 and TRBJ1-3; D is uncertain. The CDR3 runs to 15 residues. Germline loops: CDR1 LNHDA, CDR2 SQIVND (reference sequence). Trimming took 4 bases from V and 2 from J, leaving 12 bases between them. The CDR3 spells CASSTPRLAGNTIYF. The CDR3 bases are TGTGCCAGTAGTACCCCACGACTAGCTGGAAACACCATATATTTT.

This clonotype has a handful of counts. The chain is built from TRBV15 and TRBJ2-1; TRBD2 matches 9 bases. This CDR3 is 16 amino acids long. V dropped 1 base and J dropped 8; count of bases not matched to a gene: 9. Germline-derived CDR1 and CDR2 are LNHNV and YYDKDF (reference sequence). The CDR3 DNA reads TGTGCCACCAGCAGAGCGGCGCGGGGGGGCCTTCATGAGCAGTTCTTC. Translating gives CATSRAARGGLHEQFF.

The chain is built from TRBV7-2 and TRBJ1-5; no firm D call. V lost 0 bases to trimming and J lost 5 bases, with 8 bases between them. The CDR3 consists of 14 residues. Germline CDR1 and CDR2: SGHTA and FQGNSA. The CDR3 here is CASSLARSDQPQHF. The DNA for the CDR3 is TGTGCCAGCAGCTTAGCCAGGAGCGATCAGCCCCAGCATTTT. The variable domain in full, with the rest retrieved from reference TRBV7-2 and TRBJ1-5, is GAGVSQSPSNKVTEKGKDVELRCDPISGHTALYWYRQSLGQGLEFLIYFQGNSAPDKSGLPSDRFSAERTGGSVSTLTIQRTQQEDSAVYLCASSLARSDQPQHFGDGTRLSIL.

In this sample, this clonotype turned up a few times. The chain joins TRBV20-1 to TRBJ1-6; TRBD1 agrees at 9 bases. CDR1 is DFQATT and CDR2 is SNEGSKA in the germline V gene (reference sequence). J was trimmed by 10 bases and V by 3 bases; bases with no gene match: 7. The CDR3 totals 14 residues. The CDR3 DNA reads as TGCAGTGCTAGTGGGGGACAGGGTCTCTCACCCCTCCACTTT. It specifies CSASGGQGLSPLHF.

The chain is built from TRBV19 and TRBJ1-2; the D gene is possibly TRBD1 (6 bases). Trimming shortened V by 4 bases and J by 5 bases, and 20 bases separated the two germline ends. The length of the CDR3 is 16 residues. Germline V lookup: CDR1 LNHDA, CDR2 SQIVND (reference sequence). The CDR3 DNA follows: TGTGCCAGTAGTACTGGTCCAGGGGAGGTGTCATATGGCTACACCTTC. Its protein is CASSTGPGEVSYGYTF.

The rearrangement uses TRBV7-8 and TRBJ1-2; the D gene is possibly TRBD1 (6 bases). Trimming shortened V by 1 base and J by 8 bases, and 14 bases separated the two germline ends. CDR1 and CDR2 from the germline V gene are SGHVS and FQNEAQ. The CDR3 has 14 residues. CDR3 sequence: CASSLDRWGPGYTF. The CDR3 nucleotides are TGTGCCAGCAGCTTAGACAGGTGGGGGCCCGGCTACACCTTC.

The genes are TRBV24-1 and TRBJ1-2; D is uncertain. Looked up from germline, CDR1 is KGHDR and CDR2 is SFDVKD. The length of the CDR3 is 12 residues. Trimming left V 4 bases short and J 8 bases short, with 10 bases between. The CDR3: CATSEGFGGYTF. CDR3 sequence (DNA): TGTGCCACCAGTGAAGGGTTTGGGGGCTACACCTTC.

This clonotype showed up just a few times. The chain employs TRBV11-3 and TRBJ2-3, with D perhaps given as TRBD1 or TRBD2 (6 bases each). Germline CDR1 reads SGHNT; CDR2 reads YENEEA. The CDR3 totals 14 residues. The V end lost 5 bases, the J end lost 6 bases, and 15 bases lay between the germline ends. CDR3 coding DNA: TGTGCCAGCAGCCGAGGTCAGGGGAGGGATACGCAGTATTTT. This gives the protein CASSRGQGRDTQYF.